The 13 T cell receptor beta chains presented below share a single source sample, sequenced in a study of blood T cell repertoires in COVID-19. TCRdb's copy holds only in-frame clones and misses some; the assay was immunoSEQ multiplex PCR. This table has 200,000 to 250,000 clones, approximately 88% appearing once. Sequenced input: PBMCs or T cells enriched from blood (not recorded which). These receptors originate from a woman aged 25-40 years who had been exposed to COVID-19.

The chain combines TRBV7-2 with TRBJ2-1; weak D call: TRBD1 (6 bases). Looked up from germline, CDR1 is SGHTA and CDR2 is FQGNSA. V was pared by 1 base and J by 5 bases, with 18 bases between. The length of the CDR3 is 17 residues. In DNA, the CDR3 is TGTGCCAGCAGCTTAGAATTAAGGGGGTTGGGGCACAATGAGCAGTTCTTC. Translation: CASSLELRGLGHNEQFF. The variable domain in full, completed from reference TRBV7-2 and TRBJ2-1, reads GAGVSQSPSNKVTEKGKDVELRCDPISGHTALYWYRQSLGQGLEFLIYFQGNSAPDKSGLPSDRFSAERTGGSVSTLTIQRTQQEDSAVYLCASSLELRGLGHNEQFFGPGTRLTVL.

The gene calls are TRBV5-4 and TRBJ2-1, with D possibly matching TRBD1 (6 bases). The CDR3 has 15 amino acids. The V gene lost 4 bases and the J gene lost 6 bases, with 17 bases spanning the gap. Germline CDR1 SGHNT, CDR2 YYREEE (reference sequence). The CDR3 bases are TGTGCCAGCAGCCACACGGGGCAGGGGAGCAATGAGCAGTTCTTC. It specifies CASSHTGQGSNEQFF.

The chain combines TRBV19 with TRBJ2-7, with unresolved D. The CDR3 totals 14 residues. V shed 3 bases and J shed 2 bases, with 11 bases lying between them. Germline V gene sequence: CDR1 LNHDA, CDR2 SQIVND (reference sequence). The CDR3 nucleotides are TGTGCCAGTAGTATTAACTTTCCTCCCTACGAGCAGTACTTC. Its protein is CASSINFPPYEQYF.

The J gene is TRBJ1-1, the V gene TRBV19; D remains unclear. The CDR3 loop spans 13 amino acids. The V end lost 6 bases, the J end lost 2 bases, and 10 bases lay between the germline ends. Per germline, CDR1 LNHDA and CDR2 SQIVND (reference sequence). The CDR3 DNA sequence: TGTGCCAGTAGGCTGTCCAGAAACACTGAAGCTTTCTTT. It is translated as CASRLSRNTEAFF.

The chain has TRBV14 and TRBJ2-2, with 10 bases aligning to TRBD1. This CDR3 has 18 amino acids. Germline CDR1 SGHDN, CDR2 FVKESK. Trimming cost V 0 bases and J 7 bases; bases outside gene matches: 11. The CDR3 here is CASSQDWRQGAPGGELFF. CDR3 nucleotides: TGTGCCAGCAGCCAAGATTGGAGACAGGGGGCGCCTGGCGGGGAGCTGTTTTTT. The variable domain in full, with the rest retrieved from reference TRBV14 and TRBJ2-2, is EAGVTQFPSHSVIEKGQTVTLRCDPISGHDNLYWYRRVMGKEIKFLLHFVKESKQDESGMPNNRFLAERTGGTYSTLKVQPAELEDSGVYFCASSQDWRQGAPGGELFFGEGSRLTVL.

The chain employs TRBV12-3 or TRBV12-4 and TRBJ2-2; D uncertain. V was trimmed by 2 bases and J by 6 bases, leaving 7 bases between them. The CDR3 is made up of 13 amino acids. CDR3: CASSLREAGELFF. The CDR3, as DNA: TGTGCCAGCAGTTTAAGAGAGGCCGGGGAGCTGTTTTTT.

This clone was observed once. The chain couples TRBV5-1 to TRBJ1-3, with D unresolved. Trimming took 0 bases from V and 1 from J, leaving 8 bases between them. This CDR3 spans 15 amino acids. CDR1 is SGHRS, CDR2 YFSETQ, per germline. The CDR3: CASSLAAGSGNTIYF. The DNA of the CDR3 is TGCGCCAGCAGCTTGGCCGCGGGATCTGGAAACACCATATATTTT.

This sequence joins TRBV5-1 and TRBJ1-2; a weak D match, TRBD1 (5 bases). Looked up from germline, CDR1 is SGHRS and CDR2 is YFSETQ. Trimming stripped 3 bases from V and 4 bases from J, with 13 bases between. The CDR3 totals 14 residues. CDR3 nucleotides: TGCGCCAGCAGCTCTGTCGGGGGGACCTATGGCTACACCTTC. It codes for CASSSVGGTYGYTF. The full variable domain, rest sourced from reference TRBV5-1 and TRBJ1-2, is KAGVTQTPRYLIKTRGQQVTLSCSPISGHRSVSWYQQTPGQGLQFLFEYFSETQRNKGNFPGRFSGRQFSNSRSEMNVSTLELGDSALYLCASSSVGGTYGYTFGSGTRLTVV.

The chain has TRBV5-1 and TRBJ2-7, with 7 bases lining up with TRBD1. V trimming: 2 bases; J trimming: 4 bases; junction bases outside the gene matches: 12. Looked up from germline, CDR1 is SGHRS and CDR2 is YFSETQ. The CDR3 spans 16 residues. This CDR3 reads CASSFRGSTGAYEQYF. CDR3 sequence (DNA): TGCGCCAGCAGCTTCAGGGGGTCGACAGGTGCGTACGAGCAGTACTTC.

The chain carries TRBV10-3 and TRBJ2-2, with 8 positions matching TRBD2. V was clipped by 2 bases and J by 5 bases; unmatched bases: 7. The CDR3 contains 16 residues. Germline loops: CDR1 ENHRY, CDR2 SYGVKD. CDR3 loop: CAISEPAGVRTGELFF. Here the CDR3 DNA reads TGTGCCATCAGTGAGCCAGCGGGAGTACGTACCGGGGAGCTGTTTTTT.

This chain joins TRBV13 and TRBJ2-7; a weak D match, TRBD2 (8 bases). The V gene lost 3 bases and the J gene lost 1 base, with 22 bases spanning the gap. The CDR3 extends over 18 amino acids. Germline assignment: CDR1 PRHDT and CDR2 FYEKMQ (reference sequence). For the CDR3, the DNA is TGTGCCAGCAGCTTGTTCGGGAGGGGATCGGGACAGTCCTACGAGCAGTACTTC. Amino acids: CASSLFGRGSGQSYEQYF. The entire variable domain, with the rest obtained from reference TRBV13 and TRBJ2-7, is as follows: AAGVIQSPRHLIKEKRETATLKCYPIPRHDTVYWYQQGPGQDPQFLISFYEKMQSDKGSIPDRFSAQQFSDYHSELNMSSLELGDSALYFCASSLFGRGSGQSYEQYFGPGTRLTVT.

The CDR3 nucleotides read TGTGCCAGCAGCGTCGGGGCCAGCGGGAGTTACGAGCAGTACTTC. Translating gives CASSVGASGSYEQYF. This chain connects TRBV9 to TRBJ2-7, with 8 bases lining up with TRBD2. J was trimmed by 4 bases and V by 2 bases; bases with no gene match: 8. The CDR3 covers 15 residues. Germline lookup yields CDR1 SGDLS and CDR2 YYNGEE.

J is TRBJ1-3 and V is TRBV29-1; D not certain. The V gene's germline CDR1 is SQVTM and CDR2 ANQGSEA. This CDR3 contains 15 residues. V was pared by 5 bases and J by 0 bases, with 14 bases between. The CDR3 is CSVRQATVSGNTIYF. CDR3 DNA: TGCAGCGTTCGGCAGGCAACGGTCTCTGGAAACACCATATATTTT.